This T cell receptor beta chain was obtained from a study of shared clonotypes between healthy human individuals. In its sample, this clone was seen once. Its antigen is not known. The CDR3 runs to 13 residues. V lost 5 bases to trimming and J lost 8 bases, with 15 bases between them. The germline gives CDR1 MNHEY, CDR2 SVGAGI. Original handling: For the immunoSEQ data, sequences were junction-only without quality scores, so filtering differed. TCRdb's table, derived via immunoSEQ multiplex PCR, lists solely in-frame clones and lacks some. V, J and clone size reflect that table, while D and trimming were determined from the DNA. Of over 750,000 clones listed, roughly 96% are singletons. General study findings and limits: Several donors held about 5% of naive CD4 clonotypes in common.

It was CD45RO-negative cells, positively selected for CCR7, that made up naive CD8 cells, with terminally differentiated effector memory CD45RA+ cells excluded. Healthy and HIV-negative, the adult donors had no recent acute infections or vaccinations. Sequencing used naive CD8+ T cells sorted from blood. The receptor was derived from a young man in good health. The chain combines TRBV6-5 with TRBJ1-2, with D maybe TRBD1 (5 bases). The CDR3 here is CASSPGGLGGYTF. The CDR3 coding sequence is TGTGCCAGCAGTCCGGGGGGACTCGGAGGCTACACCTTC.